These 3 T cell receptor beta chains came from one sample sequenced in a study of blood T cell repertoires in COVID-19. Sequencing used immunoSEQ multiplex PCR; TCRdb keeps in-frame clones, though not all of them. Of about 200,000 clones in the sample, more than 85% were seen once. Sample: peripheral blood. The receptor set was obtained from a woman aged 45 to 65 with COVID-19, enrolled during active disease.

This clone is a singleton in its sample. V usage is TRBV12-3 or TRBV12-4 and J usage is TRBJ1-1; D is ambiguous. There are 11 residues in the CDR3. V lost 4 bases and J lost 8, with 8 bases in between. This CDR3 reads CASSSPIEAFF. In nucleotides, the CDR3 is TGTGCCAGCAGTTCTCCTATAGAAGCTTTCTTT.

CDR3: CASSFFQGARTHNEQFF. The CDR3, as DNA: TGTGCCAGCAGCTTTTTCCAGGGGGCGCGAACCCACAATGAGCAGTTCTTC. The chain combines TRBV7-8 with TRBJ2-1, with 8 positions matching TRBD1. In germline, CDR1 is SGHVS, CDR2 FQNEAQ. The CDR3 loop spans 17 amino acids. V lost 3 bases and J lost 5; bases outside the gene matches: 12.

V usage is TRBV5-4 and J usage is TRBJ1-1; TRBD1 might be the D (6 bases). In germline, CDR1 is SGHNT, CDR2 YYREEE (reference sequence). This CDR3 is 15 amino acids long. With 0 bases removed from V and 1 base from J, the gap between germline ends came to 10 bases. This CDR3 reads CASSLGQASNTEAFF. The CDR3 region has the DNA TGTGCCAGCAGCTTGGGACAGGCTTCGAACACTGAAGCTTTCTTT.